A selection of T cell receptor beta chains follows, all from one sample in a study of breast tumors, draining lymph nodes, adjacent tissues. TCRdb fed the multiplex PCR reads into MiXCR, producing one record per CDR3 protein. Among some 140,000 distinct CDR3 sequences listed, about 20% were seen once. The sequencing input was axillary lymph node tissue. These receptors were taken from a female donor with breast cancer. Some clones in this sample may be carry-over from other donors' samples. CDR3s include the opening cysteine and the closing phenylalanine or tryptophan. The order of the fields is J gene, D gene, clone size, CDR3 length, V gene, CDR3 DNA, CDR3 protein. A D gene is named only where the DNA matches it firmly. Not every row has a clone size; where given, it reads once, few, many or a size class.

J gene: TRBJ2-3; D gene: NA; clone size: many; CDR3 length: 14; V gene: TRBV7-8; CDR3 DNA: TGTGCCAGCAAAGCGGAACCTAGCACAGATACGCAGTATTTT; CDR3 protein: CASKAEPSTDTQYF
J gene: TRBJ2-7; D gene: NA; clone size: many; CDR3 length: 12; V gene: TRBV6-2/TRBV6-3; CDR3 DNA: TGTGCCAGCCGGGACCCTAGCTACGAGCAGTACTTC; CDR3 protein: CASRDPSYEQYF
J gene: TRBJ2-2; D gene: NA; clone size: few; CDR3 length: 13; V gene: TRBV3-1; CDR3 DNA: TGTGCCAGCAGCCATTGGACTCCTGGGGAGCTGTTTTTT; CDR3 protein: CASSHWTPGELFF
J gene: TRBJ2-5; D gene: NA; clone size: NA; CDR3 length: 14; V gene: TRBV7-8; CDR3 DNA: TGTGCCAGCAGCTTATTTCCAGGAAGGGGGACACAGTACTTC; CDR3 protein: CASSLFPGRGTQYF
J gene: TRBJ2-6; D gene: NA; clone size: many; CDR3 length: 16; V gene: TRBV6-5; CDR3 DNA: TGTGCCAGCAGTTACCTGGGGGGCTTCGGGGCCAACGTCCTGACTTTC; CDR3 protein: CASSYLGGFGANVLTF
J gene: TRBJ2-7; D gene: TRBD2; clone size: many; CDR3 length: 15; V gene: TRBV12-3/TRBV12-4; CDR3 DNA: TGTGCCAGCAGTCCTAGCGGGAGGAAATCCTACGAGCAGTACTTC; CDR3 protein: CASSPSGRKSYEQYF
J gene: TRBJ2-7; D gene: NA; clone size: many; CDR3 length: 13; V gene: TRBV20-1; CDR3 DNA: TGCAGTGCTAGCGACAGGCCCTCCTACGAGCAGTACTTC; CDR3 protein: CSASDRPSYEQYF
J gene: TRBJ2-7; D gene: NA; clone size: few; CDR3 length: 13; V gene: TRBV18; CDR3 DNA: TGTGCCAGCTCACCACCCTACGGGTACGAGCAGTACTTC; CDR3 protein: CASSPPYGYEQYF
J gene: TRBJ2-7; D gene: TRBD2; clone size: few; CDR3 length: 14; V gene: TRBV18; CDR3 DNA: TGTGCCAGCTCGCGACCGGGAGGGTCCTACGAGCAGTACTTC; CDR3 protein: CASSRPGGSYEQYF
J gene: TRBJ2-7; D gene: NA; clone size: many; CDR3 length: 13; V gene: TRBV6-5; CDR3 DNA: TGTGCCAGCAGTTACAGGGCATCCTACGAGCAGTACTTC; CDR3 protein: CASSYRASYEQYF
J gene: TRBJ2-7; D gene: TRBD2; clone size: many; CDR3 length: 17; V gene: TRBV7-2; CDR3 DNA: TGTGCCAGCAGCTTACTGCGGGGAGCGGGAGCGCCCTACGAGCAGTACTTC; CDR3 protein: CASSLLRGAGAPYEQYF
J gene: TRBJ2-6; D gene: NA; clone size: many; CDR3 length: 14; V gene: TRBV27; CDR3 DNA: TGTGCCAGCAGGCGGGATCATGGGGCCAACGTCCTGACTTTC; CDR3 protein: CASRRDHGANVLTF
J gene: TRBJ2-7; D gene: TRBD2; clone size: many; CDR3 length: 15; V gene: TRBV18; CDR3 DNA: TGTGCCAGCAGCCCTGGACTAGCGGGATCCTACGAGCAGTACTTC; CDR3 protein: CASSPGLAGSYEQYF
J gene: TRBJ2-5; D gene: TRBD1; clone size: many; CDR3 length: 16; V gene: TRBV4-1; CDR3 DNA: TGCGCCAGCAGTCCGGGACAGGCATTACTCCAAGAGACCCAGTACTTC; CDR3 protein: CASSPGQALLQETQYF
J gene: TRBJ2-3; D gene: NA; clone size: many; CDR3 length: 14; V gene: TRBV12-3/TRBV12-4; CDR3 DNA: TGTGCCAGCTCCGACGGGGCAGACGCAGATACGCAGTATTTT; CDR3 protein: CASSDGADADTQYF
J gene: TRBJ2-1; D gene: NA; clone size: many; CDR3 length: 15; V gene: TRBV10-3; CDR3 DNA: TGTGCCATCCGCTCTGGCGGTAGCTCCTACAATGAGCAGTTCTTC; CDR3 protein: CAIRSGGSSYNEQFF
J gene: TRBJ1-5; D gene: NA; clone size: many; CDR3 length: 16; V gene: TRBV2; CDR3 DNA: TGTGCCAGCAGTGAAGGGCAGGGCAATAGCAATCAGCCCCAGCATTTT; CDR3 protein: CASSEGQGNSNQPQHF
J gene: TRBJ2-3; D gene: NA; clone size: many; CDR3 length: 14; V gene: TRBV11-2; CDR3 DNA: TGTGCCAGCAGAAGGTCCAGGGGAACAGATACGCAGTATTTT; CDR3 protein: CASRRSRGTDTQYF
J gene: TRBJ2-7; D gene: NA; clone size: NA; CDR3 length: 14; V gene: TRBV7-9; CDR3 DNA: TGTGCCAGCGGCACGGGACCTCCCTCCTACGAGCAGTACTTC; CDR3 protein: CASGTGPPSYEQYF
J gene: TRBJ2-2; D gene: NA; clone size: many; CDR3 length: 16; V gene: TRBV12-3/TRBV12-4; CDR3 DNA: TGTGCCAGCAGTCGACCCGTTGGCGGTACTACCGGGGAGCTGTTTTTT; CDR3 protein: CASSRPVGGTTGELFF
J gene: TRBJ1-1; D gene: TRBD1; clone size: NA; CDR3 length: 15; V gene: TRBV20-1; CDR3 DNA: TGCAGTGCGACAGGGGGGGCAGGGATGAACACTGAAGCTTTCTTT; CDR3 protein: CSATGGAGMNTEAFF
J gene: TRBJ1-2; D gene: TRBD1; clone size: NA; CDR3 length: 12; V gene: TRBV6-1; CDR3 DNA: TGTGCCACCCTACAGGGGTTCTATGGCTACACCTTC; CDR3 protein: CATLQGFYGYTF
J gene: TRBJ2-3; D gene: TRBD2; clone size: NA; CDR3 length: 17; V gene: TRBV24-1; CDR3 DNA: TGTGCCACCTGTGACCCCCGGCTGGCGGGAGACACAGATACGCAGTATTTT; CDR3 protein: CATCDPRLAGDTDTQYF
J gene: TRBJ1-6; D gene: TRBD1; clone size: many; CDR3 length: 15; V gene: TRBV4-1; CDR3 DNA: TGCGCCAGCAGCTCCGGGACAGGGGGCGATTCACCCCTCCACTTT; CDR3 protein: CASSSGTGGDSPLHF
J gene: TRBJ2-1; D gene: NA; clone size: many; CDR3 length: 16; V gene: TRBV20-1; CDR3 DNA: TGCAGTGCTAGCTTCTTGGGGGGCGGGAGATGGAATGAGCAGTTCTTC; CDR3 protein: CSASFLGGGRWNEQFF